The sequence of this T cell receptor (beta chain) was determined in a study of brain T cells in children with intractable seizures. This clone came up once. Antigen specificity is unknown. TCRdb's copy holds only in-frame clones and misses some; the assay was immunoSEQ multiplex PCR. The sample includes 70,000 to 90,000 clones, 93% of them seen just once. Sequencing was limited to surgery cases with top T cell transcript signatures in brain tissue. Pre-surgery treatment included at least one anti-epileptic drug. Whole-study findings and limits: Patients' HCMV serostatus was unknown; virus specificity rests on CDR3 similarity alone. Clones missing pre-surgery may reflect undersampling of that blood sample.

This receptor was obtained from a boy in the first two years of life with tuberous sclerosis and intractable seizures. The starting material was peripheral blood, obtained at surgery.

CDR3 amino acids: CASSDRGNTGELFF. The CDR3 DNA reads TGTGCCAGCAGTGACAGGGGAAACACCGGGGAGCTGTTTTTT. The chain employs TRBV2 and TRBJ2-2; D may be TRBD1 (6 bases). Germline CDR1 SNHLY, CDR2 FYNNEI. V lost 3 bases to trimming and J lost 2 bases, with 7 bases between them. This CDR3 region has 14 residues. Combining the CDR3 with reference TRBV2 and TRBJ2-2 gives the whole variable domain EPEVTQTPSHQVTQMGQEVILRCVPISNHLYFYWYRQILGQKVEFLVSFYNNEISEKSEIFDDQFSVERPDGSNFTLKIRSTKLEDSAMYFCASSDRGNTGELFFGEGSRLTVL.